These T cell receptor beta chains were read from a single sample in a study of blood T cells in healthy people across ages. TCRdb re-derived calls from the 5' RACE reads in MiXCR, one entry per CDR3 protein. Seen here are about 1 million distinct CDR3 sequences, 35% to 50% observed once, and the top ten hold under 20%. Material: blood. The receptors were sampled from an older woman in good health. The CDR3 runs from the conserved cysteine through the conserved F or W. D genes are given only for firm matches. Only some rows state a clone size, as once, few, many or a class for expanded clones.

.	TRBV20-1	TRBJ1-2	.	TGCAGTGCTAGACAACAGGGAGCTAACTATGGCTACACCTTC	CSARQQGANYGYTF
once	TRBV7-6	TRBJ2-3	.	TGTGCCAGCAGCCAGGGAACTGGCGGACCCACAGATACGCAGTATTTT	CASSQGTGGPTDTQYF
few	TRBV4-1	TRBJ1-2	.	TGCGCCAGCAGCCAAGTCCGAGGGACCTCCGGATCCTATGGCTACACCTTC	CASSQVRGTSGSYGYTF
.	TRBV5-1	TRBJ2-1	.	TGCGCCAGCAGCGAACTCAGTAATGAGCAGTTCTTC	CASSELSNEQFF
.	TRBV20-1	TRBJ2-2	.	TGCAGTGCTAGTACCCTCGCGAACACCGGGGAGCTGTTTTTT	CSASTLANTGELFF
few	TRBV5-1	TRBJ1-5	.	TGCGCCACCCAACGACGGGACCGCAATCAGCCCCAGCATTTT	CATQRRDRNQPQHF
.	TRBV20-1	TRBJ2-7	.	TGCAGTGAATCGCGGGGAATCCCTTACGAGCAGTACTTC	CSESRGIPYEQYF
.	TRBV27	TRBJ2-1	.	TGTGCCAGCATAACAGGGTTCAATGAGCAGTTCTTC	CASITGFNEQFF
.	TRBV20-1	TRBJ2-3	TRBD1	TGCAGTGCTAGAGACACCGGGACAGGGCACACAGATACGCAGTATTTT	CSARDTGTGHTDTQYF
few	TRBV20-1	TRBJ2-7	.	TGCAGTGCTAGAAAGGGACCGGACGAGCAGTACTTC	CSARKGPDEQYF
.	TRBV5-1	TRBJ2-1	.	TGCGCCAGCAGCCCGGGGGACAGTACCCTCATCAATGAGCAGTTCTTC	CASSPGDSTLINEQFF
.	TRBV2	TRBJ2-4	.	TGTGCCAGCAGGGCTTCAGCCAAAAACATTCAGTACTTC	CASRASAKNIQYF
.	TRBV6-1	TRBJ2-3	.	TGTGCCACCCGAAGGGCATTACCCACAGATACGCAGTATTTT	CATRRALPTDTQYF
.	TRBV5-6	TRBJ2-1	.	TGTGCCAGCAGCCTTTATAGCGCGCGTCGGCACAATGAGCAGTTCTTC	CASSLYSARRHNEQFF
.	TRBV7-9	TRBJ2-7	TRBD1	TGTGCCAGCAGGCAGACAGGGTTAGGGATGGACGAGCAGTACTTC	CASRQTGLGMDEQYF
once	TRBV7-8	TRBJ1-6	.	TGTGCCAGCAGCCGTAGGAGCTCCTATAATTCACCCCTCCACTTT	CASSRRSSYNSPLHF
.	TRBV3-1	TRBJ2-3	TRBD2	TGTGCCAGCAGTGACCGGACTAGGGGCACAGATACGCAGTATTTT	CASSDRTRGTDTQYF
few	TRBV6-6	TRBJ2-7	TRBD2	TGTGCCAGCAGTTTCACGGGACTAGCGGGAACCGAGCAGTACTTC	CASSFTGLAGTEQYF
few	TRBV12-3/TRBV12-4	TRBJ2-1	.	TGTGCCAGCGCCTTATTAAACAATGAGCAGTTCTTC	CASALLNNEQFF
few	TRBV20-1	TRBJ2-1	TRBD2	TGCAGTGCTAGAGGGGCTAGCGGTACCTACAATGAGCAGTTCTTC	CSARGASGTYNEQFF
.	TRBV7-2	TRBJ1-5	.	TGTGCCAGAGGGGACCGCAATCGGCCCCAGCATTTT	CARGDRNRPQHF
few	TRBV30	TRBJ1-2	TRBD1	TGTGCCTGGAGGCCACAGGGGGCAGGTGGCTACACCTTC	CAWRPQGAGGYTF
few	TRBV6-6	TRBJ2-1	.	TGTGCCAGCAGTTACTCGAGGGTAGCAAATGAGCAGTTCTTC	CASSYSRVANEQFF
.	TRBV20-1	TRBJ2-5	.	TGCAGTGCTAGGAACTCCGGGACGGAGGGGACCCAGTACTTC	CSARNSGTEGTQYF
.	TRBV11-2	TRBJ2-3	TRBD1	TGTGCCAGCAGCTCGACAGGGGCCAGCACAGATGCGCAGTATTTT	CASSSTGASTDAQYF
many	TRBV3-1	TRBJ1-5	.	TGTGCCAGCAGCCAACAGGTGGGCAATCAGCCCCAGCATTTT	CASSQQVGNQPQHF
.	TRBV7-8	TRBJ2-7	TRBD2	TGTGCCAGCAGCTTAGCCGGGACTAGGAATATAGATGAGCAGTACTTC	CASSLAGTRNIDEQYF
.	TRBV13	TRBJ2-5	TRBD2	TGTGCCAGCAGCCGCCTAGCGGGAACGCGAAATGAGCAGTACTTC	CASSRLAGTRNEQYF
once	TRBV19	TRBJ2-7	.	TGTGCCAGTAGTGCCACGTTGATTCCCCACGAGCAGTACTTC	CASSATLIPHEQYF
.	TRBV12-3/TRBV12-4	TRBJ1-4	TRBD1	TGTGCCAGCAGTTGGGGGACAGATAATGAAAAACTGTTTTTT	CASSWGTDNEKLFF
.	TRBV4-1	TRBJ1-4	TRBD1	TGCGCCAGCAGCCACAGGGGGCTGAATGAAAAACTGTTTTTT	CASSHRGLNEKLFF
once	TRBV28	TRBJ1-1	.	TGTGCCAACAGGTATAGGGATGGCGTCACTGAAGCTTTCTTT	CANRYRDGVTEAFF
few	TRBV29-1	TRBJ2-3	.	TGCAGCGTTGAAGGACATAGCACAGATACGCAGTATTTT	CSVEGHSTDTQYF
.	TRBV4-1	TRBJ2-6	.	TGCGCCAGCAGCCAATATAGCAGGGTCCCCCTCTCTGGGGCCAACGTCCTGACTTTC	CASSQYSRVPLSGANVLTF
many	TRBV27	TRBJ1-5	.	TGTGCCAGCAGTTTGGGAAGGGGCGGCAATCAGCCCCAGCATTTT	CASSLGRGGNQPQHF
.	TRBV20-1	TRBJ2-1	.	TGCAGTGCTAGAGATCGACTAGTCCCATACAATGAGCAGTTCTTC	CSARDRLVPYNEQFF
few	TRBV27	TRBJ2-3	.	TGTGCCAGCAGTTTCACTCGTACGGGGTTCACAGATACGCAGTATTTT	CASSFTRTGFTDTQYF
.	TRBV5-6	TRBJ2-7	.	TGTGCCAGCAGCGACCGACAGGATCTCGAGCAGTACTTC	CASSDRQDLEQYF
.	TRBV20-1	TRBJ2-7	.	TGCAGTGCTTCCGACCACGCATACGAGCAGTACTTC	CSASDHAYEQYF
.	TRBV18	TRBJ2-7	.	TGTGCCAGCTCACCGAGCTTTGGACACAACTACGAGCAGTACTTC	CASSPSFGHNYEQYF
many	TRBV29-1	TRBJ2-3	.	TGCAGCGTTGAACTCCCGTTCACAGATACGCAGTATTTT	CSVELPFTDTQYF
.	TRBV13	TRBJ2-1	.	TGTGCCAGCAGCCGTCGGGACCCCTACTCCTACAATGAGCAGTTCTTC	CASSRRDPYSYNEQFF
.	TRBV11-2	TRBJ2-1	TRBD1	TGTGCCAGCAGCTCGACAGGGTACAGTGAGCAGTTCTTC	CASSSTGYSEQFF
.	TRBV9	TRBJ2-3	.	TGTACCAGCAGCGTAGCTGCAGGGTTCACAGATACGCAGTATTTT	CTSSVAAGFTDTQYF
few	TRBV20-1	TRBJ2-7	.	TGCAGTGCTAGAGATGGGGCTACCTACGAGCAGTACTTC	CSARDGATYEQYF
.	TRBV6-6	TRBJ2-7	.	TGTGCCGGACACAGGGAGACCGAGCAGTACTTC	CAGHRETEQYF
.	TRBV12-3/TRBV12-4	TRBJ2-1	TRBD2	TGTGCCAGCAGCTACGGGACTAGCGGCAACAGTGAGCAGTTCTTC	CASSYGTSGNSEQFF
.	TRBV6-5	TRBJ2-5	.	TGTGCCAGCAGTTCACCTCAGGGCCCACAAGAGACCCAGTACTTC	CASSSPQGPQETQYF
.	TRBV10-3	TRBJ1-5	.	TGTACCATCAGTGAGGACAGAACCTGGGATCAGCCCCAGCATTTT	CTISEDRTWDQPQHF
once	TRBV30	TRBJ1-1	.	TGTGCCTGGAGTGCAGCCAAAAATGCCGACCTCTCTAACACTGAAGCTTTCTTT	CAWSAAKNADLSNTEAFF